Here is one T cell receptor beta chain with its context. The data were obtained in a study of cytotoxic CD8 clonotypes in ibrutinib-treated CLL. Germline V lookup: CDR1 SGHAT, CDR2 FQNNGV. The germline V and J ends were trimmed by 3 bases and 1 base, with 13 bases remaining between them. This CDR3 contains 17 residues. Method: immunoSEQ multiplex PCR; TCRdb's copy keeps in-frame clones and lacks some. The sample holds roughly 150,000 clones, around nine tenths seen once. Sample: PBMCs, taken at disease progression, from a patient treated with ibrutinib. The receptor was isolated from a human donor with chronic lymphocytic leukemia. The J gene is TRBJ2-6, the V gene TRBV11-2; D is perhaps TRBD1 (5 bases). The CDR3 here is CASSFRGARSGANVLTF. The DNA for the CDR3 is TGTGCCAGCAGCTTCCGTGGGGCGCGGTCTGGGGCCAACGTCCTGACTTTC.